These T cell receptor beta chains were read from a single sample in a study of vaccination effects on CD4 cells after COVID-19. Their target antigens are unknown. Sequenced by immunoSEQ multiplex PCR; TCRdb stores in-frame clones only, minus some. The table lists about 22,000 clones, around 80% of them singletons, with roughly a fifth in the top ten. The sample was CD4+ T cells from PBMCs cultured with HCoV-NL63 spike peptides, taken before COVID-19 vaccination. The receptor set was obtained from a human donor who received a COVID-19 vaccine. Both conserved end residues are part of each CDR3. The D gene is left open where the match is weak. Clone size is stated in some rows and not others, as once, few, many or a class when expanded.

v_call	d_call	j_call	clone_size	cdr3_nt	cdr3_aa
TRBV25-1	TRBD2	TRBJ2-7	-	TGTGCCAGCAGTGCGACTAGCGGGGGGGGTTACGAGCAGTACTTC	CASSATSGGGYEQYF
TRBV5-4	TRBD2	TRBJ2-5	-	TGTGCCAGCAGCTCCGGGACTAGGCAAGAGACCCAGTACTTC	CASSSGTRQETQYF
TRBV6-5	-	TRBJ2-7	once	TGTGCCACCCGGCGAGAAGACAGACTATCCTACGAGCAGTACTTC	CATRREDRLSYEQYF
TRBV19	-	TRBJ2-3	-	TGTGCCAGTAGTAGTAGCTCGAGCACAGATACGCAGTATTTT	CASSSSSSTDTQYF
TRBV5-8	-	TRBJ1-6	-	TGTGCCAGCAGCTTAAAGGGTAGTAATTCACCCCTCCACTTT	CASSLKGSNSPLHF
TRBV3-1/TRBV3-2	-	TRBJ2-5	-	TGTGCCAGCAGCCAAAGAGGGGTTTGGGAGACCCAGTACTTC	CASSQRGVWETQYF
TRBV4-1	TRBD1	TRBJ1-1	-	TGCGCCAGCAGCCAAGAACCGGGACAGGGATTTGAAGCTTTCTTT	CASSQEPGQGFEAFF
TRBV14	TRBD1	TRBJ2-3	-	TGTGCCAGCAGCTCGGGACAGGCCCTCACAGATACGCAGTATTTT	CASSSGQALTDTQYF
TRBV6-1	-	TRBJ2-3	-	TGTGCCAGCAGTGACAGGATTAGCACAGATACGCAGTATTTT	CASSDRISTDTQYF
TRBV2	TRBD2	TRBJ2-1	-	TGTGCCAGCAGTAGGCTAGCGGGCTACAATGAGCAGTTCTTC	CASSRLAGYNEQFF
TRBV7-2	TRBD2	TRBJ2-1	-	TGTGCCAGCAGCTTAGCGGGAGGGTCCCGGTATGAGCAGTTCTTC	CASSLAGGSRYEQFF